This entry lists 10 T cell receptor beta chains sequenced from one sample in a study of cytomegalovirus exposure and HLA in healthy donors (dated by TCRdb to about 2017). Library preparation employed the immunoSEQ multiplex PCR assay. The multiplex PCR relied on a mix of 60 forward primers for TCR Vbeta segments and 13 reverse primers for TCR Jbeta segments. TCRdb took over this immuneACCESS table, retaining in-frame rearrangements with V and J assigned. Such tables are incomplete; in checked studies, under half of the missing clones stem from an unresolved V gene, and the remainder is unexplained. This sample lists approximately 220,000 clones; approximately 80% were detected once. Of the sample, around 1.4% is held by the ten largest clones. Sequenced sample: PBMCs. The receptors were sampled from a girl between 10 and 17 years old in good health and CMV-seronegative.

The CDR3 sequence: CASSLGLGSDTQYF. The CDR3 DNA is TGTGCCAGCAGCTTAGGACTAGGCTCAGATACGCAGTATTTT. This chain uses TRBV7-3 with TRBJ2-3; 7 nucleotides agree with TRBD2. CDR1 is SGHTA and CDR2 is FQGTGA in the germline V gene. The length of the CDR3 is 14 residues. V lost 2 bases to trimming and J lost 4 bases; unmatched junction nucleotides: 3.

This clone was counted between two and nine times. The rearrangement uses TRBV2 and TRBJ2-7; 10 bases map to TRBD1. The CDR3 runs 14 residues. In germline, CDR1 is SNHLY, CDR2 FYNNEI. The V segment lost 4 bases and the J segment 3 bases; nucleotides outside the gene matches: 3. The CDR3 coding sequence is TGTGCCAGCAGTGGGACAGGGGGAGGCTACGAGCAGTACTTC. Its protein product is CASSGTGGGYEQYF.

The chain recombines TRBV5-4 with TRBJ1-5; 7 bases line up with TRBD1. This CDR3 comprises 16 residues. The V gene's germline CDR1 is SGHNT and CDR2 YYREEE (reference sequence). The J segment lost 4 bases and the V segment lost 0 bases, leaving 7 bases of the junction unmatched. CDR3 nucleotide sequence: TGTGCCAGCAGCTTGGGAGGGGACAGCAAGAATCAGCCCCAGCATTTT. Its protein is CASSLGGDSKNQPQHF.

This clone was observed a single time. The CDR3 protein is CASSLSTSNYGYTF. In nucleotides, the CDR3 is TGTGCCAGCAGCTTATCTACGTCTAACTATGGCTACACCTTC. This chain joins TRBV7-9 and TRBJ1-2, with no clear D. Germline CDR1 is SEHNR and CDR2 is FQNEAQ (reference sequence). The CDR3 has 14 amino acids. V was pared by 2 bases and J by 0 bases, with 7 bases between.

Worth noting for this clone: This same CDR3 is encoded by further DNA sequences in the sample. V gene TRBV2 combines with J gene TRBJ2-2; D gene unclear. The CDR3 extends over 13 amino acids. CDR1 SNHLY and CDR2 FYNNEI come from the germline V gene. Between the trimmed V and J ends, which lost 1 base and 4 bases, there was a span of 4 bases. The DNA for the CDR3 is TGTGCCAGCAGTGAAGACTTCACCGGGGAGCTGTTTTTT. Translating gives CASSEDFTGELFF.

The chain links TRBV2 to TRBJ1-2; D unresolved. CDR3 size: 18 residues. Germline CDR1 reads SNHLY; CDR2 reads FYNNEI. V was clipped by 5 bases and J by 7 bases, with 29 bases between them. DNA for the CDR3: TGTGCCAGCAGTCCTCCGGGTCTGAGTAGCCAGCCCCAAATTGGCTACACCTTC. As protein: CASSPPGLSSQPQIGYTF.

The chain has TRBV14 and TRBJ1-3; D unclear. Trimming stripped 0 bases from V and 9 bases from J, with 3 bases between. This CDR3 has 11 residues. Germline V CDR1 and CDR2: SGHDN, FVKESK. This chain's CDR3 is CASSQDSTIYF. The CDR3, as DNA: TGTGCCAGCAGCCAAGATAGCACCATATATTTT.

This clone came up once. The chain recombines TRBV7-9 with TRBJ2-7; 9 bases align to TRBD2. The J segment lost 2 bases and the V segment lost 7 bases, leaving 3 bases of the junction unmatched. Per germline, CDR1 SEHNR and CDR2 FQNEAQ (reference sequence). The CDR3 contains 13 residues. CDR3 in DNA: TGTGCCAGCACCATAGCGGGAGCCTACGAGCAGTACTTC. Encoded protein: CASTIAGAYEQYF.

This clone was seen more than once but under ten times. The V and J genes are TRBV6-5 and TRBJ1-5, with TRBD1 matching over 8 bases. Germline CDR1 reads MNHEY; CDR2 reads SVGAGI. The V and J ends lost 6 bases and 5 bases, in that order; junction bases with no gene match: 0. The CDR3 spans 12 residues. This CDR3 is CASRTGDQPQHF. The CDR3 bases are TGTGCCAGCAGGACAGGGGATCAGCCCCAGCATTTT.

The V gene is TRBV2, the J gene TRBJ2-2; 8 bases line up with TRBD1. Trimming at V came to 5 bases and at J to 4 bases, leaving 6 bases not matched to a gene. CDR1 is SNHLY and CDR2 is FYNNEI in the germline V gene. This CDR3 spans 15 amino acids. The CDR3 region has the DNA TGTGCCAGCAGTCCTGACAGGGGTATCACCGGGGAGCTGTTTTTT. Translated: CASSPDRGITGELFF.